This T cell receptor (beta chain) comes out of a study of brain T cells in children with intractable seizures. The protocol was immunoSEQ multiplex PCR, while the TCRdb copy is restricted to in-frame clones and leaves out a portion. Of 340,000 or so clones listed, 93% were seen once; the top ten hold around 5%. Time point given: blood from clinic visit 5 months post-surgery; TSC patient then seizure free. Surgery cases with the highest brain T cell transcript signatures were chosen for sequencing. Patients received at least one anti-epileptic drug before surgery. The V and J ends lost 6 bases and 7 bases respectively, with 12 bases between them. This CDR3 has 13 residues. Study findings and constraints: HCMV serostatus was not known, and viral specificity came from CDR3 similarity only.

On this clone itself: The antigen is undetermined.

The rearrangement links TRBV12-3 or TRBV12-4 to TRBJ2-2, with D maybe TRBD1 (5 bases). The starting material was peripheral blood, obtained around 5 months after surgery. The clonotype originates from a boy younger than two with tuberous sclerosis and intractable seizures. The CDR3 DNA follows: TGTGCCAGCAGAAGCAGGGAAGTCGGGGAGCTGTTTTTT. Protein sequence: CASRSREVGELFF.